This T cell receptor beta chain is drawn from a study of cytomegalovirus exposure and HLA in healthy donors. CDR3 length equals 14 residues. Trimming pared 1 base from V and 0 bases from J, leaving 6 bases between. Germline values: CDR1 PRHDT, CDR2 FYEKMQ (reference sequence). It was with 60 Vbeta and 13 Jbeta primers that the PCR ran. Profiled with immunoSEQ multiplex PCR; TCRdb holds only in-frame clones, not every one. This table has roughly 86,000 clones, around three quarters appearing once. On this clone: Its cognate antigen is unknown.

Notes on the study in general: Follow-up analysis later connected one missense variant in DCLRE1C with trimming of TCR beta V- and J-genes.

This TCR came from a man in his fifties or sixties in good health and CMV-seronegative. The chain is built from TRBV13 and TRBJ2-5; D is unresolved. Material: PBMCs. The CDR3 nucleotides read TGTGCCAGCAGCTTAGTAGGAGACCAAGAGACCCAGTACTTC. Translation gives CASSLVGDQETQYF. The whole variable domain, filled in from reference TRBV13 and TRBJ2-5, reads AAGVIQSPRHLIKEKRETATLKCYPIPRHDTVYWYQQGPGQDPQFLISFYEKMQSDKGSIPDRFSAQQFSDYHSELNMSSLELGDSALYFCASSLVGDQETQYFGPGTRLLVL.